These T cell receptor beta chains were read from a single sample in a study of blood T cell repertoires in COVID-19. The table came from immunoSEQ multiplex PCR; TCRdb's copy has only in-frame clones and leaves some out. The table lists about 150,000 clones, roughly nine tenths of them singletons. Sequencing was carried out using peripheral blood. The receptor source for this set is a woman between 70 and 85 years old with acute or convalescent COVID-19. Both conserved end residues are part of each CDR3. The D gene is left open where the match is weak. Expanded clones are given a class, and other clones once, few, many or no size at all.

CDR3 protein: CASSRTGNKAFF
CDR3 DNA: TGTGCCAGCAGCCGAACAGGGAACAAAGCTTTCTTT
D gene: .
J gene: TRBJ1-1
clone size: .
V gene: TRBV28

CDR3 protein: CASSWAGEQFF
CDR3 DNA: TGTGCCAGCAGTTGGGCAGGCGAGCAGTTCTTC
D gene: .
J gene: TRBJ2-1
clone size: .
V gene: TRBV12-3/TRBV12-4

CDR3 protein: CASSPWDRGLGGELFF
CDR3 DNA: TGTGCCAGTAGTCCATGGGACAGGGGACTTGGCGGGGAGCTGTTTTTT
D gene: TRBD1
J gene: TRBJ2-2
clone size: .
V gene: TRBV19

CDR3 protein: CASSLYGQGRNSPLHF
CDR3 DNA: TGTGCCAGCAGTTTATACGGACAGGGGAGGAATTCACCCCTCCACTTT
D gene: TRBD1
J gene: TRBJ1-6
clone size: .
V gene: TRBV28

CDR3 protein: CASYRALNTEAFF
CDR3 DNA: TGTGCCAGCTACAGGGCACTGAACACTGAAGCTTTCTTT
D gene: .
J gene: TRBJ1-1
clone size: .
V gene: TRBV28

CDR3 protein: CASSTKLVGVGTEAFF
CDR3 DNA: TGTGCCAGTAGTACGAAACTTGTGGGCGTGGGCACTGAAGCTTTCTTT
D gene: .
J gene: TRBJ1-1
clone size: .
V gene: TRBV19

CDR3 protein: CASSQVPGTEAFF
CDR3 DNA: TGCGCCAGCAGCCAAGTACCGGGCACTGAAGCTTTCTTT
D gene: .
J gene: TRBJ1-1
clone size: .
V gene: TRBV4-3

CDR3 protein: CSVEGQEYEQYF
CDR3 DNA: TGCAGCGTTGAGGGACAGGAGTACGAGCAGTACTTC
D gene: TRBD1
J gene: TRBJ2-7
clone size: .
V gene: TRBV29-1

CDR3 protein: CAWAWTGKNQPQHF
CDR3 DNA: TGTGCCTGGGCCTGGACAGGGAAAAATCAGCCCCAGCATTTT
D gene: TRBD1
J gene: TRBJ1-5
clone size: .
V gene: TRBV30

CDR3 protein: CASSPGLAGGDTQYF
CDR3 DNA: TGTGCCAGCAGCCCCGGACTAGCGGGAGGAGATACGCAGTATTTT
D gene: TRBD2
J gene: TRBJ2-3
clone size: .
V gene: TRBV7-2

CDR3 protein: CATSDRGKGEAFF
CDR3 DNA: TGTGCCACCAGTGACAGGGGGAAGGGTGAAGCTTTCTTT
D gene: TRBD1
J gene: TRBJ1-1
clone size: .
V gene: TRBV24-1

CDR3 protein: CASSGTGNFLTYGYTF
CDR3 DNA: TGTGCCAGCTCTGGGACAGGGAACTTTCTAACGTATGGCTACACCTTC
D gene: TRBD1
J gene: TRBJ1-2
clone size: .
V gene: TRBV18

CDR3 protein: CASSAGGGYTF
CDR3 DNA: TGTGCCAGCAGCGCCGGGGGTGGATACACCTTC
D gene: .
J gene: TRBJ1-2
clone size: .
V gene: TRBV7-2

CDR3 protein: CSVAITGGRDTEAFF
CDR3 DNA: TGCAGCGTCGCAATAACAGGGGGCAGGGACACTGAAGCTTTCTTT
D gene: TRBD1
J gene: TRBJ1-1
clone size: .
V gene: TRBV29-1

CDR3 protein: CASSSRGGFGYNEQFF
CDR3 DNA: TGTGCCAGCAGCTCGCGTGGAGGGTTCGGGTACAATGAGCAGTTCTTC
D gene: .
J gene: TRBJ2-1
clone size: few
V gene: TRBV7-2

CDR3 protein: CARSLAPQAGYGYTF
CDR3 DNA: TGTGCCAGAAGCTTAGCTCCCCAGGCGGGCTATGGCTACACCTTC
D gene: .
J gene: TRBJ1-2
clone size: .
V gene: TRBV7-5

CDR3 protein: CASSPGGHPYEQYF
CDR3 DNA: TGTGCCAGCAGCCCTGGTGGACATCCCTACGAGCAGTACTTC
D gene: .
J gene: TRBJ2-7
clone size: .
V gene: TRBV7-2

CDR3 protein: CATSDTDRNGYTF
CDR3 DNA: TGTGCCACCAGTGACACGGACAGGAATGGCTACACCTTC
D gene: TRBD1
J gene: TRBJ1-2
clone size: .
V gene: TRBV24-1

CDR3 protein: CASSLSSPTGELFF
CDR3 DNA: TGTGCCAGCAGCTTATCAAGCCCCACCGGGGAGCTGTTTTTT
D gene: .
J gene: TRBJ2-2
clone size: .
V gene: TRBV7-2

CDR3 protein: CASSPTWDRGSASGYTF
CDR3 DNA: TGTGCCAGCTCACCGACTTGGGACAGGGGCTCTGCGTCTGGCTACACCTTC
D gene: TRBD1
J gene: TRBJ1-2
clone size: .
V gene: TRBV18

CDR3 protein: CASSPGQGARFYGYTF
CDR3 DNA: TGTGCCAGTAGTCCAGGACAGGGGGCTCGTTTCTATGGCTACACCTTC
D gene: TRBD1
J gene: TRBJ1-2
clone size: .
V gene: TRBV19

CDR3 protein: CASSLETDQPQHF
CDR3 DNA: TGTGCCAGCAGTTTAGAAACGGATCAGCCCCAGCATTTT
D gene: .
J gene: TRBJ1-5
clone size: .
V gene: TRBV28

CDR3 protein: CASSFKHAVGNSPLHF
CDR3 DNA: TGTGCCAGCAGCTTTAAGCACGCGGTTGGGAATTCACCCCTCCACTTT
D gene: .
J gene: TRBJ1-6
clone size: .
V gene: TRBV5-6

CDR3 protein: CASSSAYEQYF
CDR3 DNA: TGTGCCAGCAGTTCCGCCTACGAGCAGTACTTC
D gene: .
J gene: TRBJ2-7
clone size: .
V gene: TRBV6-2/TRBV6-3

CDR3 protein: CASSLSGTANSPLHF
CDR3 DNA: TGTGCCAGCAGCTTGTCCGGGACAGCCAATTCACCCCTCCACTTT
D gene: TRBD1
J gene: TRBJ1-6
clone size: .
V gene: TRBV5-4

CDR3 protein: CASRQTVGSHYEQYF
CDR3 DNA: TGTGCCAGCAGACAGACGGTTGGCAGTCACTACGAGCAGTACTTC
D gene: .
J gene: TRBJ2-7
clone size: .
V gene: TRBV7-2

CDR3 protein: CASSWTSGRRGYNEQFF
CDR3 DNA: TGCGCCAGCAGCTGGACTAGCGGGAGGAGGGGGTACAATGAGCAGTTCTTC
D gene: TRBD2
J gene: TRBJ2-1
clone size: .
V gene: TRBV5-1

CDR3 protein: CASSGWTGSYEQYF
CDR3 DNA: TGTGCCAGTAGTGGATGGACAGGATCCTACGAGCAGTACTTC
D gene: TRBD1
J gene: TRBJ2-7
clone size: .
V gene: TRBV19

CDR3 protein: CASSPRGWTHNVNTEAFF
CDR3 DNA: TGTGCCAGCAGCCCTAGGGGGTGGACCCACAACGTGAACACTGAAGCTTTCTTT
D gene: .
J gene: TRBJ1-1
clone size: .
V gene: TRBV7-9

CDR3 protein: CASSPTTKSYGYTF
CDR3 DNA: TGTGCCAGCAGCCCTACGACAAAATCCTATGGCTACACCTTC
D gene: .
J gene: TRBJ1-2
clone size: .
V gene: TRBV7-9

CDR3 protein: CASTIGGRGNTEAFF
CDR3 DNA: TGTGCCAGCACAATAGGGGGTCGGGGAAACACTGAAGCTTTCTTT
D gene: .
J gene: TRBJ1-1
clone size: .
V gene: TRBV5-5

CDR3 protein: CASSQGTGNQPQHF
CDR3 DNA: TGTGCCAGCAGTCAAGGGACAGGGAATCAGCCCCAGCATTTT
D gene: TRBD1
J gene: TRBJ1-5
clone size: .
V gene: TRBV7-9

CDR3 protein: CASSLFQRADTQYF
CDR3 DNA: TGTGCCAGCAGTTTATTTCAGCGGGCAGATACGCAGTATTTT
D gene: .
J gene: TRBJ2-3
clone size: .
V gene: TRBV27

CDR3 protein: CASSAQTGPAGELFF
CDR3 DNA: TGTGCCAGCAGCGCGCAGACAGGGCCCGCCGGGGAGCTGTTTTTT
D gene: TRBD1
J gene: TRBJ2-2
clone size: .
V gene: TRBV9

CDR3 protein: CASSYSGAPLFYTF
CDR3 DNA: TGTGCCAGCAGTTACTCGGGGGCCCCACTTTTCTACACCTTC
D gene: .
J gene: TRBJ1-2
clone size: .
V gene: TRBV6-5

CDR3 protein: CASSPQGEPYGYTF
CDR3 DNA: TGTGCCAGCTCACCTCAGGGGGAACCTTATGGCTACACCTTC
D gene: TRBD1
J gene: TRBJ1-2
clone size: .
V gene: TRBV18

CDR3 protein: CASSPTGGHFTGELFF
CDR3 DNA: TGTGCCAGCAGCCCAACAGGGGGCCACTTCACCGGGGAGCTGTTTTTT
D gene: TRBD1
J gene: TRBJ2-2
clone size: .
V gene: TRBV4-2